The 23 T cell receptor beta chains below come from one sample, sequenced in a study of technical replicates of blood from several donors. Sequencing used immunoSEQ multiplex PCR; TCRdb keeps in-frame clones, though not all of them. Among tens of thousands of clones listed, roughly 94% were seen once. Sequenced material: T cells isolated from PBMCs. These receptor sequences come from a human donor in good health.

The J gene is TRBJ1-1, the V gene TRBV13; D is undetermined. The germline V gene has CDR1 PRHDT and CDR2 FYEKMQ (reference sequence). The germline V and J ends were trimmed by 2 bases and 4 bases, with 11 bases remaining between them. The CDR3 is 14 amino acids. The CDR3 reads CASSLMDSGTEAFF. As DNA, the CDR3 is TGTGCCAGCAGCTTAATGGATTCGGGCACTGAAGCTTTCTTT.

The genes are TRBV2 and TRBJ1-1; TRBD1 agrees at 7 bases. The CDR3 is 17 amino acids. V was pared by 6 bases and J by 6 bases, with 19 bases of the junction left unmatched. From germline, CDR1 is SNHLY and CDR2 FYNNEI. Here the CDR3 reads CASRTTGFDPSGAEAFF. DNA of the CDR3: TGTGCCAGCAGAACGACAGGGTTTGATCCTTCGGGCGCTGAAGCTTTCTTT. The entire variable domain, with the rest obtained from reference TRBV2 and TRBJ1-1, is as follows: EPEVTQTPSHQVTQMGQEVILRCVPISNHLYFYWYRQILGQKVEFLVSFYNNEISEKSEIFDDQFSVERPDGSNFTLKIRSTKLEDSAMYFCASRTTGFDPSGAEAFFGQGTRLTVV.

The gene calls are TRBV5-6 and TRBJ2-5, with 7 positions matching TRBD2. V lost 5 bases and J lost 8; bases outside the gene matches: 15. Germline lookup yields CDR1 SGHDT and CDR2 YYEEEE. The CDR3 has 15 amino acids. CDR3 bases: TGTGCCAGCAGTCCGGACGGAATAGGCGGGAGCACCCAGTACTTC. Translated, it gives CASSPDGIGGSTQYF.

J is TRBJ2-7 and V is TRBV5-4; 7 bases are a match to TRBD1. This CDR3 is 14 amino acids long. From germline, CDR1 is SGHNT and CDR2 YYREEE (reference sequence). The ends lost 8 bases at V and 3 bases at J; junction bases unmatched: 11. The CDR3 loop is CASHWDSSNYEQYF. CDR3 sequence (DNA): TGTGCCAGTCACTGGGACAGCAGCAACTACGAGCAGTACTTC. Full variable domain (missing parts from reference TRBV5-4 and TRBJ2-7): ETGVTQSPTHLIKTRGQQVTLRCSSQSGHNTVSWYQQALGQGPQFIFQYYREEENGRGNFPPRFSGLQFPNYSSELNVNALELDDSALYLCASHWDSSNYEQYFGPGTRLTVT.

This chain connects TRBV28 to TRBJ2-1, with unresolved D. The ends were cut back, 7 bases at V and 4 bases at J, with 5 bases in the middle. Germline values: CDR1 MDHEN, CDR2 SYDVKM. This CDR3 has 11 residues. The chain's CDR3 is CASTGYNEQFF. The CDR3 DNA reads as TGTGCCAGCACCGGGTACAATGAGCAGTTCTTC.

CDR3 DNA sequence: TGTGCCATCAGTAATTCCGGGACACTCTCCTACGAGCAGTACTTC. Amino acid sequence: CAISNSGTLSYEQYF. This chain uses TRBV10-3 with TRBJ2-7; maybe TRBD1 (6 bases). V was trimmed by 5 bases and J by 0 bases, leaving 14 bases between them. Germline V gene sequence: CDR1 ENHRY, CDR2 SYGVKD. The CDR3 runs 15 residues.

DNA for the CDR3: TGTGCCAGCAGTTTACGGGCTAGCGGGAGGAAAGATTGGTACAATGAGCAGTTCTTC. Encoded protein: CASSLRASGRKDWYNEQFF. This chain joins TRBV28 and TRBJ2-1, with TRBD2 identical over 11 bases. V lost 2 bases, J lost 4 bases, and 13 bases stayed unmatched. Germline V gene data show CDR1 as MDHEN and CDR2 as SYDVKM. The CDR3 is 19 residues long.

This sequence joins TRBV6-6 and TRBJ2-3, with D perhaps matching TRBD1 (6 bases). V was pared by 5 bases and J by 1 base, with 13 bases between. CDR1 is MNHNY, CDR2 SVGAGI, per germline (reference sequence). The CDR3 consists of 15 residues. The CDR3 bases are TGTGCCAGCAGTCTCCCCCGACAGGGCACAGATACGCAGTATTTT. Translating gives CASSLPRQGTDTQYF.

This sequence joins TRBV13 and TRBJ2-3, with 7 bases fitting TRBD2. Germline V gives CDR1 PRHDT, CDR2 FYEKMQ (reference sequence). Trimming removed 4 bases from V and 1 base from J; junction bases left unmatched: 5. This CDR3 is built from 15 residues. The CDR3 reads CASSSGGGRTDTQYF. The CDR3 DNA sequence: TGTGCCAGCAGCTCGGGGGGAGGCCGCACAGATACGCAGTATTTT. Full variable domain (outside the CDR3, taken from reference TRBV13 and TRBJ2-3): AAGVIQSPRHLIKEKRETATLKCYPIPRHDTVYWYQQGPGQDPQFLISFYEKMQSDKGSIPDRFSAQQFSDYHSELNMSSLELGDSALYFCASSSGGGRTDTQYFGPGTRLTVL.

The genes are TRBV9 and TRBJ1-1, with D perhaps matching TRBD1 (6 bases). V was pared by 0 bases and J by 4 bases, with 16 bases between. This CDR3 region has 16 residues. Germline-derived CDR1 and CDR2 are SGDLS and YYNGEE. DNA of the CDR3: TGTGCCAGCAGCGTAGGTGGCAGGGGAGTCGCCACTGAAGCTTTCTTT. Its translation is CASSVGGRGVATEAFF. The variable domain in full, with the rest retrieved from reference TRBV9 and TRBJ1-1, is DSGVTQTPKHLITATGQRVTLRCSPRSGDLSVYWYQQSLDQGLQFLIQYYNGEERAKGNILERFSAQQFPDLHSELNLSSLELGDSALYFCASSVGGRGVATEAFFGQGTRLTVV.

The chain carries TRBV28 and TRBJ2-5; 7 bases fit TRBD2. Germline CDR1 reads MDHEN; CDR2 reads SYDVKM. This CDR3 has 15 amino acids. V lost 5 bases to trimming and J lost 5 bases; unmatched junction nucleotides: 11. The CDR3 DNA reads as TGTGCCAGCAGTGAGAGGGACTACTCCACGGAGACCCAGTACTTC. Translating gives CASSERDYSTETQYF. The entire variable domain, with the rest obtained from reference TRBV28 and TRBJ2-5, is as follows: DVKVTQSSRYLVKRTGEKVFLECVQDMDHENMFWYRQDPGLGLRLIYFSYDVKMKEKGDIPEGYSVSREKKERFSLILESASTNQTSMYLCASSERDYSTETQYFGPGTRLLVL.

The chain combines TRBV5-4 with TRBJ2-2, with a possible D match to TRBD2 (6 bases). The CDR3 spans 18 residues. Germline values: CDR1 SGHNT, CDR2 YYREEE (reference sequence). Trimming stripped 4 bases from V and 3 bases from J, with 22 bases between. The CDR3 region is CASSLGLGGAGYTGELFF. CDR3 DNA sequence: TGTGCCAGCAGCCTGGGACTCGGCGGAGCGGGTTACACCGGGGAGCTGTTTTTT.

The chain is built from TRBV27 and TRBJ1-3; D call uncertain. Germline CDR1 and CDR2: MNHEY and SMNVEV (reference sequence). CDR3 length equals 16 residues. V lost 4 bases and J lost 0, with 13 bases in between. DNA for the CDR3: TGTGCCAGCAGTTCGAGGGCGGTAACCTCTGGAAACACCATATATTTT. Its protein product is CASSSRAVTSGNTIYF.

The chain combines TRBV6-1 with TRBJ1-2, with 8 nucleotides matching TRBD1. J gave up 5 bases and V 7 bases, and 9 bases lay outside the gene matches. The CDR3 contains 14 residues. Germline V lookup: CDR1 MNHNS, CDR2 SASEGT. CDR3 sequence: CASNTQGASYGYTF. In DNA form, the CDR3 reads TGTGCCAGCAATACTCAGGGGGCATCTTATGGCTACACCTTC.

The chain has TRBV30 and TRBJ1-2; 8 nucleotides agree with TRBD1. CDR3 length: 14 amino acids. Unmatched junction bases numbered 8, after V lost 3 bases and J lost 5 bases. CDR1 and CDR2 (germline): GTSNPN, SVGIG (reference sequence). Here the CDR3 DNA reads TGTGCCTGGAGGGTACAGGGGGACCCTTATGGCTACACCTTC. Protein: CAWRVQGDPYGYTF.

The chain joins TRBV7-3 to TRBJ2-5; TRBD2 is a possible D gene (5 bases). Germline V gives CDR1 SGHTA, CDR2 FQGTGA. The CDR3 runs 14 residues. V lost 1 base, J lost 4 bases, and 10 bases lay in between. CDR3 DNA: TGTGCCAGCAGCTTAATGTCTAGCCGAGAGACCCAGTACTTC. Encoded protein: CASSLMSSRETQYF.

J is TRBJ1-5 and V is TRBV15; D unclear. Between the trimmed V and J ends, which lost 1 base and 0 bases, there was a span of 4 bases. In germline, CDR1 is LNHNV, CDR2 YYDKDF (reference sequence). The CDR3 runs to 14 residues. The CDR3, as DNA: TGTGCCACCAGCAGAGGACATAGCAATCAGCCCCAGCATTTT. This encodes CATSRGHSNQPQHF.

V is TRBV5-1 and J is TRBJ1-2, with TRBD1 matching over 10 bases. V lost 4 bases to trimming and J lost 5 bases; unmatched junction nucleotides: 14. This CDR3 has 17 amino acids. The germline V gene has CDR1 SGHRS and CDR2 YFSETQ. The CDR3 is CASSPVPPGQGSYGYTF. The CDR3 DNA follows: TGCGCCAGCAGCCCGGTTCCTCCGGGACAGGGGTCATATGGCTACACCTTC.

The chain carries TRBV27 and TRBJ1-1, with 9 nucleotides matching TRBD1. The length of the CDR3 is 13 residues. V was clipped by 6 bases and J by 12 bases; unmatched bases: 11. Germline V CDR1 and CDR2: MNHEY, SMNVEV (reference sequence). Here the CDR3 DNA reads TGTGCCAGCAGCCCGGGACAGGGATTGAGAACTTTCTTT. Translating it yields CASSPGQGLRTFF.

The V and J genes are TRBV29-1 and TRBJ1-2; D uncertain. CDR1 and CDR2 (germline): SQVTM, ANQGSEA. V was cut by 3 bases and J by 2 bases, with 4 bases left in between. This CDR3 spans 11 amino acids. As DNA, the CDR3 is TGCAGCGTTGACAAAAACTATGGCTACACCTTC. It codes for CSVDKNYGYTF.

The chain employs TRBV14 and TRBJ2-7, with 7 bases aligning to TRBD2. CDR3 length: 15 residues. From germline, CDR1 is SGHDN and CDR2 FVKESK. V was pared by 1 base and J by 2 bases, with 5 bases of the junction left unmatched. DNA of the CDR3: TGTGCCAGCAGCCAAGGAGGGACTACCGCCTACGAGCAGTACTTC. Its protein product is CASSQGGTTAYEQYF. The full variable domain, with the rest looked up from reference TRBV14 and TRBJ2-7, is EAGVTQFPSHSVIEKGQTVTLRCDPISGHDNLYWYRRVMGKEIKFLLHFVKESKQDESGMPNNRFLAERTGGTYSTLKVQPAELEDSGVYFCASSQGGTTAYEQYFGPGTRLTVT.

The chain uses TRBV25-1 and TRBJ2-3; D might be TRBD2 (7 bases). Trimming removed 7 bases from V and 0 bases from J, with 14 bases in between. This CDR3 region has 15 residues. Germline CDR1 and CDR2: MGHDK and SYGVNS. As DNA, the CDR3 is TGTGCCAGCATACCGGGGGGCCCAAGCACAGATACGCAGTATTTT. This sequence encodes CASIPGGPSTDTQYF.

CDR3 nucleotides: TGTGCCAGCAGCTTCAGGGGTCTAAGCTCCTACGAGCAGTACTTC. Translation: CASSFRGLSSYEQYF. The chain has TRBV5-6 and TRBJ2-7; D may be TRBD1 (6 bases). V lost 2 bases and J 0 bases, leaving 12 bases between the germline ends. CDR1 and CDR2 from the germline V gene are SGHDT and YYEEEE. The CDR3 totals 15 residues.